This paragraph covers one TCR beta chain sequence. The antigen is undetermined. This CDR3 is built from 15 residues. Looked up from germline, CDR1 is SGHKS and CDR2 is YYEKEE (reference sequence). V was pared by 0 bases and J by 5 bases, with 14 bases between. Repertoires were generated with immunoSEQ multiplex PCR, while TCRdb's copy carries only in-frame clones and drops some. This sample yields 100,000 to 150,000 clones, of which around nine tenths are seen a single time; 6.3% belongs to the top ten. These data originate in a study of T cell responses to AZD1222 COVID-19 vaccine. Study results and limitations: Across spike, vaccine-associated CD4 TCRs were found, dominant at 160-218 and 743-854.

The TCR comes from an adult in good health. The source was peripheral blood, collected on day 0 of AZD1222 vaccination. The V and J genes are TRBV5-5 and TRBJ1-1; tentative D call: TRBD1 (5 bases). The chain's CDR3 is CASSLGGISRTEAFF. In DNA form, the CDR3 reads TGTGCCAGCAGCTTGGGGGGGATCTCTCGGACTGAAGCTTTCTTT.